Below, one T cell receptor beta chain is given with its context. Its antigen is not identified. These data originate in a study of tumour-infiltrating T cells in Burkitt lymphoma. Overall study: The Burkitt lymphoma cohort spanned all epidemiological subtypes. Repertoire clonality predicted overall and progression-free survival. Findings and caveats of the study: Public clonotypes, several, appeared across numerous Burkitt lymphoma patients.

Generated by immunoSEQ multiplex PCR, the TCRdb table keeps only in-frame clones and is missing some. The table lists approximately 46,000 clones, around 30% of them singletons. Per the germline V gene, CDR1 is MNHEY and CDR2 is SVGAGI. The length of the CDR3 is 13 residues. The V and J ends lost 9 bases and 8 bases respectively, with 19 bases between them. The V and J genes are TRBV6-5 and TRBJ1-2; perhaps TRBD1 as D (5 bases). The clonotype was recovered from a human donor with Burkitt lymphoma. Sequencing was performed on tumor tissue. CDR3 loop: CASRGRRDFGYTF. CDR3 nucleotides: TGTGCCAGTAGGGGCAGGCGGGACTTCGGCTACACCTTC.